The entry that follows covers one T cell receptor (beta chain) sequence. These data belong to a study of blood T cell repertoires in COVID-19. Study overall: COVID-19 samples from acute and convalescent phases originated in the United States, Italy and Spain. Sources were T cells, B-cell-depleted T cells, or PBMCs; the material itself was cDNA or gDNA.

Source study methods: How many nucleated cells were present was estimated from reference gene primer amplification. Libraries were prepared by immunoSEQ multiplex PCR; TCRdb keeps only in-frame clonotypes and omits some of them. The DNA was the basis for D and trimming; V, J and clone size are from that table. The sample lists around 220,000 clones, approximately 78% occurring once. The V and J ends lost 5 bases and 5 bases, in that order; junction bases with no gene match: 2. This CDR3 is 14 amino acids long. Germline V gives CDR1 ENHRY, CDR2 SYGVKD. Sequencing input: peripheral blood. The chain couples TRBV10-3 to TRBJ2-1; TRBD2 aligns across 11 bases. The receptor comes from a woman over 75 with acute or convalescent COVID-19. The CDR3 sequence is CAISTTSGNNEQFF. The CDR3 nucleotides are TGTGCCATCAGTACGACTAGCGGGAACAATGAGCAGTTCTTC.